The T cell receptor beta chain described here comes from a study of blood T cell repertoires in COVID-19. Study context: Donors in the United States, Italy and Spain gave samples during acute or convalescent COVID-19. In each case, the material was cDNA or gDNA derived from T cells, B-cell-depleted T cells, or PBMCs.

Sequencing was performed with immunoSEQ multiplex PCR; in TCRdb, only in-frame clones are kept and a portion is missing. The sample contains 300,000 to 400,000 clones, roughly 87% of which appear only once. Followed longitudinally, the Seattle patients had been enrolled during active infection. V shed 3 bases and J 2 bases; nucleotides not matched to a gene: 4. CDR1 MDHEN and CDR2 SYDVKM come from the germline V gene. The CDR3 spans 16 residues. The sequenced sample consisted of peripheral blood. The chain employs TRBV28 and TRBJ2-7, with 13 bases identical to TRBD2. The origin of this receptor is a man aged 25-45 years with COVID-19, enrolled during active disease. For the CDR3, the DNA is TGTGCCAGCAGTTTGACTAGCGGGAGGACCCCCTACGAGCAGTACTTC. It is translated as CASSLTSGRTPYEQYF.